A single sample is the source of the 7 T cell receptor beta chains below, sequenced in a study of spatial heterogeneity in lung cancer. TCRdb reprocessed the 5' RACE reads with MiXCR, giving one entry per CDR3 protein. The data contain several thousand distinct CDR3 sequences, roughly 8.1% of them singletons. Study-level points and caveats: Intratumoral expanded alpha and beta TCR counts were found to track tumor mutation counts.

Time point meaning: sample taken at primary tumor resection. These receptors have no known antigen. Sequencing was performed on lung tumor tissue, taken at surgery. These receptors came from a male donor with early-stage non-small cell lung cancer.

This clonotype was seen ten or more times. The chain's CDR3 is CASSITGITYEQYF. In DNA form, the CDR3 reads TGTGCCAGTAGTATCACAGGGATAACCTACGAGCAGTACTTC. The J gene is TRBJ2-7, the V gene TRBV19; tentative D call: TRBD1 (6 bases). CDR1 and CDR2 (germline): LNHDA, SQIVND (reference sequence). The length of the CDR3 is 14 residues. V lost 3 bases, J lost 2 bases, and 11 bases lay in between.

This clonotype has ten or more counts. CDR3 protein: CSARQRGTQYF. CDR3 DNA: TGCAGTGCTAGACAGCGCGGGACCCAGTACTTC. V usage is TRBV20-1 and J usage is TRBJ2-5; D not certain. The CDR3 is 11 residues long. Trimming took 2 bases from V and 7 from J, leaving 8 bases between them. The V gene's germline CDR1 is DFQATT and CDR2 SNEGSKA (reference sequence).

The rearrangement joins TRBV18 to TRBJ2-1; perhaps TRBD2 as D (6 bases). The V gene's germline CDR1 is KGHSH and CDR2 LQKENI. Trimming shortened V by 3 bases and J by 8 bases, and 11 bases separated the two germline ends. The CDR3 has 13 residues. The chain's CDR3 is CASSPGGYDEQFF. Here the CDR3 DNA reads TGTGCCAGCTCACCCGGAGGGTATGATGAGCAGTTCTTC.

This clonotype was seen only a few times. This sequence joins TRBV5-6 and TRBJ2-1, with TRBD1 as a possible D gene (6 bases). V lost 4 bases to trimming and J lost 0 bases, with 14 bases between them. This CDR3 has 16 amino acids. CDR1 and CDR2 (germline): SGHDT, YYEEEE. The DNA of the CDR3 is TGTGCCAGCAGCACGACGACAGGTCTCTCCTACAATGAGCAGTTCTTC. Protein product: CASSTTTGLSYNEQFF.

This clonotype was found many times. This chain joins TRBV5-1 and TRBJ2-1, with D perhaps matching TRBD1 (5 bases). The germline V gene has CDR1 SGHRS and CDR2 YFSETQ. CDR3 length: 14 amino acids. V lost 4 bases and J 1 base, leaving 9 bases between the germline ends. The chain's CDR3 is CASSLRVSYNEQFF. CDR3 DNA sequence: TGCGCCAGCAGCCTCAGGGTTTCCTACAATGAGCAGTTCTTC.

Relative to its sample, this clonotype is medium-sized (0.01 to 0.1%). CDR3 in DNA: TGTGCCTGGAACGGGGGTAGTGGAAACACCATATATTTT. Its translation: CAWNGGSGNTIYF. The chain employs TRBV30 and TRBJ1-3; D perhaps matches TRBD1 (5 bases). Trimming pared 4 bases from V and 3 bases from J, leaving 10 bases between. Per germline, CDR1 GTSNPN and CDR2 SVGIG (reference sequence). This CDR3 is built from 13 residues.

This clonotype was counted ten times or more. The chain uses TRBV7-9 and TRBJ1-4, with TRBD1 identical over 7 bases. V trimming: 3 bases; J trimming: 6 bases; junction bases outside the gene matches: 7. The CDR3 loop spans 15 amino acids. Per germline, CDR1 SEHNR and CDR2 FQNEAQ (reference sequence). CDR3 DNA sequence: TGTGCCAGCAGCTTTCAGGAACAGGGGCATGAAAAACTGTTTTTT. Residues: CASSFQEQGHEKLFF.